This T cell receptor (beta chain) was profiled in a study of radiation and T cells in renal cell carcinoma. Findings and limits, study-wide: Dominant CDR3 motifs were more common in irradiated tumors than controls. Top 100 clonotypes averaged approximately 54% in irradiated versus around 40% in nephrectomy-only tumors. Sampling covered only about 0.97 g of each tumor.

V was pared by 5 bases and J by 9 bases, with 9 bases of the junction left unmatched. The germline CDR1 and CDR2 sequences are SGHRS and YFSETQ. CDR3 size: 14 residues. Worth noting for this clone: Its antigen is currently unknown.

Repertoires were generated with immunoSEQ multiplex PCR, while TCRdb's copy carries only in-frame clones and drops some. Of around 15,000 clones listed, 50% were seen once; the top ten hold around 40%. The treatment denotes: 15 Gy SBRT to primary tumor, nephrectomy 4 weeks later. This renal cell carcinoma was of the clear cell type. The sequencing here drew on tumor tissue, taken from a patient whose treatment included radiotherapy and nephrectomy. This TCR derives from a woman aged 60-70 years with renal cell carcinoma. This sequence joins TRBV5-1 and TRBJ2-3, with 10 bases matching TRBD1. The CDR3 loop reads CASRGTGERRTQYF. The CDR3 bases are TGCGCCAGCAGAGGGACAGGGGAAAGGAGGACGCAGTATTTT.